This paragraph covers one TCR beta chain sequence. This CDR3 spans 19 amino acids. CDR1 and CDR2 (germline): MNHEY, SMNVEV (reference sequence). Unmatched junction bases numbered 9, after V lost 0 bases and J lost 0 bases. Produced via immunoSEQ multiplex PCR; TCRdb's table is partial and in-frame only. Of 75,000 to 85,000 clones in the sample, roughly 77% were seen once. The source of the sample is a study of technical replicates of blood from a handful of donors. This sequence originates from a human donor in good health. Some clones in this sample may be carry-over from other donors' samples. The rearrangement uses TRBV27 and TRBJ1-5; 9 positions match TRBD1. The specimen sequenced was PBMCs. For the CDR3, the DNA is TGTGCCAGCAGTTTATCCTCGCCGGGACAGGGAACTAGCAATCAGCCCCAGCATTTT. Its translation: CASSLSSPGQGTSNQPQHF.